This T cell receptor beta chain was profiled in a study of blood T cell repertoires in COVID-19. Across the whole study: Acute and convalescent COVID-19 specimens originated in the United States, Italy and Spain. Sample material is recorded as cDNA or gDNA derived from T cells, B-cell-depleted T cells, or PBMCs.

CDR3 length: 15 residues. Germline lookup yields CDR1 SEHNR and CDR2 FQNEAQ (reference sequence). V gave up 3 bases and J gave up 4 bases; unmatched junction bases: 7. In the original analysis: By means of reference gene primer amplification, nucleated cell counts were estimated. Assay: immunoSEQ multiplex PCR; the TCRdb copy retains only in-frame clones and omits some. D and trimming were read from the DNA, whereas the V and J calls and clone size are those reported in that table. The table lists about 52,000 clones, 65% to 85% of them singletons. In this sample, this clone turned up a few times. Seattle's cohort entered during active infection and was followed longitudinally.

The chain recombines TRBV7-9 with TRBJ2-7, with 9 bases that match TRBD1. The origin of this receptor is a man older than 75 with COVID-19, enrolled during active disease. Sequencing was carried out using peripheral blood. The CDR3 region is CASSFRTGEVYEQYF. The CDR3 region has the DNA TGTGCCAGCAGCTTCCGGACAGGGGAGGTTTACGAGCAGTACTTC.